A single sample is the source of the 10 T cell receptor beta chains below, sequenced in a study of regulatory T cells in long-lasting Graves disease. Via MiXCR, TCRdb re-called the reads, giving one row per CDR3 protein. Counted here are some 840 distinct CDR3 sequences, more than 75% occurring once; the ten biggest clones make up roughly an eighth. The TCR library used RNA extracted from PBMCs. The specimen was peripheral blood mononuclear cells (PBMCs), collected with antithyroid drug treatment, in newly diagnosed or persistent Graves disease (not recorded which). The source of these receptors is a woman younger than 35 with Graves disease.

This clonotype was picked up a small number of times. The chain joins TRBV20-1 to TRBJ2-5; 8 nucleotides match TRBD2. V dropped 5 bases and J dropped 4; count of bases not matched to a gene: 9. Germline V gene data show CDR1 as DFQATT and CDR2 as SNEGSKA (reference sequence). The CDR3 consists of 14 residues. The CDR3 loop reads CSAPRSGGGETQYF. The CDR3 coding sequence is TGCAGTGCTCCCAGGAGCGGGGGAGGAGAGACCCAGTACTTC.

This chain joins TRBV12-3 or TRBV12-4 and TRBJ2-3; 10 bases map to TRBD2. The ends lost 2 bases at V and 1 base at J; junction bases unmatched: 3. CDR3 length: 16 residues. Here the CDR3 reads CASSLWLAGGTDTQYF. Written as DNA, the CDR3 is TGTGCCAGCAGTTTATGGCTAGCGGGGGGCACAGATACGCAGTATTTT.

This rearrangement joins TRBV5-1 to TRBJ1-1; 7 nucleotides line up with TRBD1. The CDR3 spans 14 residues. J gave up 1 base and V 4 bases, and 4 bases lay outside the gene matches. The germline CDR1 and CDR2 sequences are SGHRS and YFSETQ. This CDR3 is CASSETGRNTEAFF. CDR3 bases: TGCGCCAGCAGCGAGACAGGGAGGAACACTGAAGCTTTCTTT.

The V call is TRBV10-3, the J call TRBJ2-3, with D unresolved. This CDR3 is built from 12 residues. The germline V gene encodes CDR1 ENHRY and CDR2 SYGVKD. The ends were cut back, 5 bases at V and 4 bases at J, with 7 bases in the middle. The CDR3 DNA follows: TGTGCCATCAGTTTACGGGCAGATACGCAGTATTTT. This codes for CAISLRADTQYF.

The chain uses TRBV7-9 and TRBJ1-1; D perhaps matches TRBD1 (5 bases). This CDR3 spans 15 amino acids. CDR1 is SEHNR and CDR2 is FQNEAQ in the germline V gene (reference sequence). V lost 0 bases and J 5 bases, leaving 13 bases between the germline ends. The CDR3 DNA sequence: TGTGCCAGCAGCTTAGCCGGGACGTTAAGGACTGAAGCTTTCTTT. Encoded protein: CASSLAGTLRTEAFF.

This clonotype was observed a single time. The CDR3, as DNA: TGTGCCAGCAGCTTAACAAGAAAAGTTGAGCAGTTCTTC. Amino acids: CASSLTRKVEQFF. The rearrangement joins TRBV7-3 to TRBJ2-1; D unresolved. Trimming pared 0 bases from V and 9 bases from J, leaving 9 bases between. Germline V gene lookup returns CDR1 SGHTA and CDR2 FQGTGA. The CDR3 length is 13 residues.

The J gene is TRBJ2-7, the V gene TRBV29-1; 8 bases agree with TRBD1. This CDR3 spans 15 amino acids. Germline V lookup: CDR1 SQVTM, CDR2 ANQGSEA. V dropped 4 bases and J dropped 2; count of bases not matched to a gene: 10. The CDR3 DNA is TGCAGCGTTGGAGGTACCGGGACAGGCGCCTACGAGCAGTACTTC. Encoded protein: CSVGGTGTGAYEQYF.

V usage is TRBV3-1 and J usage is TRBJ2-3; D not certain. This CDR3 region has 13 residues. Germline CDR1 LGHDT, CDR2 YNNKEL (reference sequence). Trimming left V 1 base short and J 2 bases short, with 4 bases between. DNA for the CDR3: TGTGCCAGCAGCCAAGCAAACACAGATACGCAGTATTTT. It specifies CASSQANTDTQYF.

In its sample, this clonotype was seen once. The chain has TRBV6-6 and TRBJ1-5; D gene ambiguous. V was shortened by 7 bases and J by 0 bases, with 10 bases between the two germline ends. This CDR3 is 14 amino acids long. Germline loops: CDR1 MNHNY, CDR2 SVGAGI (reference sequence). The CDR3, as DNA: TGTGCCAGCATCGACGGTAATAGCAATCAGCCCCAGCATTTT. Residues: CASIDGNSNQPQHF.

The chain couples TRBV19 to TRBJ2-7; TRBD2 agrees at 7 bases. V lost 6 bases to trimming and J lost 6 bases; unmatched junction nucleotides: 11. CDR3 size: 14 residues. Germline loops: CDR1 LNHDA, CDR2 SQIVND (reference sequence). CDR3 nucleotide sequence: TGTGCCAGTAGGGATAGCGGGTACACCGCCGAGCAGTACTTC. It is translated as CASRDSGYTAEQYF.